These 26 T cell receptor beta chains were sequenced from one sample in a study of CD8+ T cells in alopecia areata. Sequencing used cDNA as its template, made by extracting RNA and reverse transcribing it. This table comes from immunoSEQ multiplex PCR, and its TCRdb copy is limited to in-frame clones, with some not included. The sample carries 70,000 to 95,000 clones, roughly 51% recorded once. The sample taken for sequencing was NKG2D-high CD8+ T cells sorted from blood. The receptor source for this set is a human donor with alopecia areata.

This clone appeared a few times. V and J are TRBV29-1 and TRBJ2-7, with D perhaps being TRBD1 or TRBD2 (5 bases each). The V end was cut by 7 bases, the J end by 1 base, with 14 bases between. CDR1 and CDR2 (germline): SQVTM, ANQGSEA. The CDR3 is 13 residues long. The CDR3 sequence: CSAAGTESYEQYF. The DNA for the CDR3 is TGCAGCGCCGCTGGGACGGAGTCCTACGAGCAGTACTTC.

This rearrangement joins TRBV6-5 to TRBJ2-7, with 10 bases identical to TRBD1. The germline V gene encodes CDR1 MNHEY and CDR2 SVGAGI. The CDR3 is made up of 13 amino acids. V lost 5 bases to trimming and J lost 4 bases; unmatched junction nucleotides: 2. This chain's CDR3 is CASSPDRGYEQYF. The CDR3, as DNA: TGTGCCAGCAGTCCGGACAGGGGGTACGAGCAGTACTTC.

This clone was counted between two and nine times. The J gene is TRBJ2-3, the V gene TRBV6-6, with D possibly being TRBD2 (6 bases). V was clipped by 5 bases and J by 0 bases, with 12 bases between them. The germline gives CDR1 MNHNY, CDR2 SVGAGI (reference sequence). This CDR3 comprises 15 residues. The CDR3 DNA follows: TGTGCCAGCAGTCCCGGGACTGCTAGCACAGATACGCAGTATTTT. Amino acid sequence: CASSPGTASTDTQYF.

The chain carries TRBV29-1 and TRBJ1-1, with D possibly being TRBD1 (5 bases). Trimming took 5 bases from V and 2 from J, leaving 12 bases between them. There are 13 residues in the CDR3. Germline V gene data show CDR1 as SQVTM and CDR2 as ANQGSEA. This CDR3 reads CSVTREGNTEAFF. CDR3 bases: TGCAGCGTTACCAGGGAGGGAAACACTGAAGCTTTCTTT.

Only one count was recorded for this clone. CDR3 loop: CASLGADTQYF. CDR3 nucleotide sequence: TGTGCCAGCCTCGGGGCAGATACGCAGTATTTT. The chain links TRBV2 to TRBJ2-3; maybe TRBD2 (5 bases). The V end was cut by 8 bases, the J end by 4 bases, with 7 bases between. Germline values: CDR1 SNHLY, CDR2 FYNNEI. There are 11 residues in the CDR3.

The chain is built from TRBV27 and TRBJ1-2; a weak D match, TRBD1 (5 bases). The CDR3 length is 13 residues. Per the germline V gene, CDR1 is MNHEY and CDR2 is SMNVEV (reference sequence). V was shortened by 3 bases and J by 2 bases, with 7 bases between the two germline ends. The DNA for the CDR3 is TGTGCCAGCAGTTTGGGGCACAACTATGGCTACACCTTC. It translates to CASSLGHNYGYTF.

There are a few counts of this clone. The chain carries TRBV7-2 and TRBJ2-7; D is undetermined. The CDR3 is 14 residues long. Per germline, CDR1 SGHTA and CDR2 FQGNSA. V shed 0 bases and J shed 6 bases, with 12 bases lying between them. CDR3 amino acids: CASSLAITPGEQYF. Written as DNA, the CDR3 is TGTGCCAGCAGCTTAGCCATTACCCCGGGCGAGCAGTACTTC. Looking up the rest from reference TRBV7-2 and TRBJ2-7 gives the full variable domain: GAGVSQSPSNKVTEKGKDVELRCDPISGHTALYWYRQSLGQGLEFLIYFQGNSAPDKSGLPSDRFSAERTGGSVSTLTIQRTQQEDSAVYLCASSLAITPGEQYFGPGTRLTVT.

This chain uses TRBV5-1 with TRBJ2-7; 7 nucleotides match TRBD1. The CDR3 totals 14 residues. CDR1 and CDR2 (germline): SGHRS, YFSETQ. Germline trimming cut 4 bases from V and 2 bases from J; bases unmatched to any gene: 6. The CDR3 loop reads CASSLGTDTYEQYF. CDR3 in DNA: TGCGCCAGCAGCCTTGGGACAGATACCTACGAGCAGTACTTC.

The chain uses TRBV29-1 and TRBJ1-2, with D uncertain. CDR3 length: 12 amino acids. Germline V gene data show CDR1 as SQVTM and CDR2 as ANQGSEA. V lost 3 bases and J 5 bases, leaving 10 bases between the germline ends. The CDR3 coding sequence is TGCAGCGTTGACGTGTTTGGTTATGGCTACACCTTC. Translated: CSVDVFGYGYTF.

A few counts support this clone. The rearrangement uses TRBV29-1 and TRBJ2-7; D may be TRBD1 (6 bases). V was pared by 4 bases and J by 3 bases, with 13 bases between. CDR1 and CDR2 (germline): SQVTM, ANQGSEA. The CDR3 is 13 residues long. Here the CDR3 reads CSVVGDNFYEQYF. The CDR3 DNA sequence: TGCAGCGTTGTCGGGGACAACTTCTACGAGCAGTACTTC.

The chain carries TRBV4-1 and TRBJ2-1; D not resolved. The germline gives CDR1 MGHRA, CDR2 YSYEKL. The CDR3 has 13 residues. V shed 0 bases and J shed 8 bases, with 8 bases lying between them. The CDR3 here is CASSQDNEDEQFF. Here the CDR3 DNA reads TGCGCCAGCAGCCAAGATAATGAGGATGAGCAGTTCTTC.

This chain connects TRBV13 to TRBJ1-2; 7 nucleotides match TRBD1. CDR3 length equals 15 residues. V lost 5 bases, J lost 4 bases, and 10 bases stayed unmatched. Germline CDR1 PRHDT, CDR2 FYEKMQ (reference sequence). The CDR3 here is CASSTLGDSVYGYTF. In DNA form, the CDR3 reads TGTGCCAGCAGCACCTTGGGGGACAGTGTCTATGGCTACACCTTC. The full variable domain, in which reference TRBV13 and TRBJ1-2 provide the parts outside the CDR3, is AAGVIQSPRHLIKEKRETATLKCYPIPRHDTVYWYQQGPGQDPQFLISFYEKMQSDKGSIPDRFSAQQFSDYHSELNMSSLELGDSALYFCASSTLGDSVYGYTFGSGTRLTVV.

The chain carries TRBV30 and TRBJ1-2; 7 nucleotides align to TRBD1. CDR1 and CDR2 from the germline V gene are GTSNPN and SVGIG (reference sequence). The ends lost 6 bases at V and 5 bases at J; junction bases unmatched: 3. This CDR3 region has 11 residues. CDR3: CACDRAYGYTF. Here the CDR3 DNA reads TGTGCCTGTGACAGGGCGTATGGCTACACCTTC. The entire variable domain, with the rest obtained from reference TRBV30 and TRBJ1-2, is as follows: SQTIHQWPATLVQPVGSPLSLECTVEGTSNPNLYWYRQAAGRGLQLLFYSVGIGQISSEVPQNLSASRPQDRQFILSSKKLLLSDSGFYLCACDRAYGYTFGSGTRLTVV.

A few counts support this clone. V and J are TRBV4-3 and TRBJ2-1; 10 nucleotides line up with TRBD1. Germline CDR1 reads LGHNA; CDR2 reads YSLEER. V was pared by 4 bases and J by 8 bases, with 8 bases of the junction left unmatched. CDR3 length equals 15 residues. For the CDR3, the DNA is TGCGCCAGCAGCCCTGGGACAGGGGCTGAAGATGAGCAGTTCTTC. This sequence encodes CASSPGTGAEDEQFF.

V gene TRBV29-1 combines with J gene TRBJ2-2; TRBD1 matches 11 bases. CDR1 is SQVTM, CDR2 ANQGSEA, per germline. This CDR3 region has 13 residues. The trim removed 6 bases at V and 6 bases at J, leaving 3 bases unmatched. Here the CDR3 DNA reads TGCAGCGTGGGGACAGGGGGTTCCGGGGAGCTGTTTTTT. Residues: CSVGTGGSGELFF.

The chain is built from TRBV29-1 and TRBJ2-1; D unclear. The CDR3 has 13 residues. Trimming took off 7 bases at V and 6 bases at J, with 16 bases between the two ends. CDR1 is SQVTM and CDR2 is ANQGSEA in the germline V gene. Here the CDR3 reads CSAVGSETNEQFF. In DNA, the CDR3 is TGCAGCGCCGTCGGTAGTGAAACCAATGAGCAGTTCTTC.

This clone showed up many times. The genes are TRBV7-8 and TRBJ2-7; TRBD1 matches 8 bases. Germline values: CDR1 SGHVS, CDR2 FQNEAQ. The J segment lost 4 bases and the V segment lost 4 bases, leaving 18 bases of the junction unmatched. This CDR3 is 18 amino acids long. In DNA, the CDR3 is TGTGCCAGCAGCTCGTCAACATTATCAGGGGGCGTAGGGTACGAGCAGTACTTC. Protein sequence: CASSSSTLSGGVGYEQYF.

This clone has just a few counts. The chain uses TRBV6-5 and TRBJ2-7, with D tentatively TRBD2 (6 bases). V gave up 7 bases and J gave up 2 bases, with 15 bases separating them. Germline values: CDR1 MNHEY, CDR2 SVGAGI. CDR3 length: 14 residues. CDR3 bases: TGTGCCAGCACCCCCAGCGGGCTAACCTACGAGCAGTACTTC. It encodes CASTPSGLTYEQYF.

This chain connects TRBV2 to TRBJ2-2, with 7 bases lining up with TRBD1. Germline CDR1 is SNHLY and CDR2 is FYNNEI. V lost 9 bases, J lost 4 bases, and 5 bases stayed unmatched. This CDR3 comprises 13 residues. The CDR3 coding sequence is TGTGCCAGGCAGGGGGACGGCACCGGGGAGCTGTTTTTT. Amino acid sequence: CARQGDGTGELFF.

The chain joins TRBV5-6 to TRBJ2-1; D call uncertain. This CDR3 is built from 17 residues. Germline values: CDR1 SGHDT, CDR2 YYEEEE. V gave up 0 bases and J gave up 4 bases, with 17 bases separating them. CDR3 residues: CASSLVVSRTSYNEQFF. Here the CDR3 DNA reads TGTGCCAGCAGCTTGGTTGTGAGTCGGACGAGTTACAATGAGCAGTTCTTC.

This clone turned up a few times. The V call is TRBV28, the J call TRBJ2-3; possible D gene TRBD1, 5 bases. The germline V gene has CDR1 MDHEN and CDR2 SYDVKM. The V gene lost 5 bases and the J gene lost 3 bases, with 6 bases spanning the gap. The CDR3 covers 12 residues. CDR3 nucleotide sequence: TGTGCCAGCAGTCCAGGGACAGATACGCAGTATTTT. This sequence encodes CASSPGTDTQYF.

The sample holds a few counts of this clone. The chain is built from TRBV28 and TRBJ1-1; D is undetermined. V lost 8 bases and J 0 bases, leaving 10 bases between the germline ends. The length of the CDR3 is 13 residues. In germline, CDR1 is MDHEN, CDR2 SYDVKM. CDR3 sequence: CASLRRVNTEAFF. Here the CDR3 DNA reads TGTGCCAGCCTTCGAAGGGTGAACACTGAAGCTTTCTTT.

The chain uses TRBV11-2 and TRBJ1-2; 7 bases agree with TRBD1. Germline V gene data show CDR1 as SGHAT and CDR2 as FQNNGV. V shed 10 bases and J 6 bases; nucleotides not matched to a gene: 17. The CDR3 is made up of 15 amino acids. The CDR3 region has the DNA TGTGCCACCAGACAGGGATTGTCGCAGATCGATGGCTACACCTTC. Translating gives CATRQGLSQIDGYTF. The whole variable domain, filled in from reference TRBV11-2 and TRBJ1-2, reads EAGVAQSPRYKIIEKRQSVAFWCNPISGHATLYWYQQILGQGPKLLIQFQNNGVVDDSQLPKDRFSAERLKGVDSTLKIQPAKLEDSAVYLCATRQGLSQIDGYTFGSGTRLTVV.

The V call is TRBV4-3, the J call TRBJ2-7; TRBD2 matches 9 bases. CDR3 length: 15 amino acids. The J segment lost 2 bases and the V segment lost 3 bases, leaving 5 bases of the junction unmatched. The V gene's germline CDR1 is LGHNA and CDR2 YSLEER. CDR3 DNA sequence: TGCGCCAGCAGCCAGGACGTAGCGGGAGCCTACGAGCAGTACTTC. As protein: CASSQDVAGAYEQYF.

The genes are TRBV29-1 and TRBJ1-2; D is perhaps TRBD1 (5 bases). V lost 1 base, J lost 5 bases, and 17 bases lay in between. From germline, CDR1 is SQVTM and CDR2 ANQGSEA. The CDR3 has 15 residues. The CDR3 region has the DNA TGCAGCGTTGAAGGACTAACAGCGGGGGATTATGGCTACACCTTC. This translates into CSVEGLTAGDYGYTF.

V is TRBV27 and J is TRBJ1-2; D gene uncertain. The CDR3 length is 14 residues. Germline V lookup: CDR1 MNHEY, CDR2 SMNVEV (reference sequence). The ends were cut back, 3 bases at V and 5 bases at J, with 13 bases in the middle. DNA of the CDR3: TGTGCCAGCAGTTTCAGCGGAAAAACTTATGGCTACACCTTC. Protein product: CASSFSGKTYGYTF.